These 20 T cell receptor beta chains share one sample of origin, sequenced in a study of T cells in Graves' hyperthyroidism and ophthalmopathy. Amplification of TCR beta CDR3 regions was performed using RNA transcripts as template. First-round RT-PCR of the TCR CDR3 relied on the HTBI primer set. TCRdb called the multiplex PCR reads again in MiXCR, with one record for every CDR3 protein. The table has 750,000 to 900,000 distinct CDR3 sequences, about 38% seen once. The sequenced sample was blood. Receptors originate from a man between 18 and 35 years old with Graves' hyperthyroidism.

This clonotype was found a few times. This rearrangement joins TRBV20-1 to TRBJ2-5; possibly TRBD1 for D (5 bases). Germline CDR1 DFQATT, CDR2 SNEGSKA (reference sequence). Trimming took off 1 base at V and 4 bases at J, with 13 bases between the two ends. The CDR3 is made up of 14 amino acids. The CDR3 DNA follows: TGCAGTGCTAGAGGTGTGGACAACCGAGAGACCCAGTACTTC. Translating it yields CSARGVDNRETQYF.

This clonotype was picked up many times. This rearrangement joins TRBV20-1 to TRBJ1-5, with D maybe TRBD1 (6 bases). The CDR3 has 14 residues. The V end was cut by 7 bases, the J end by 3 bases, with 16 bases between. From germline, CDR1 is DFQATT and CDR2 SNEGSKA (reference sequence). The DNA of the CDR3 is TGCAGTGTTGCTCAGGGGCCCTCCAATCAGCCCCAGCATTTT. Translating it yields CSVAQGPSNQPQHF.

This clonotype was seen at least ten times. The chain carries TRBV7-9 and TRBJ2-7, with 7 bases identical to TRBD2. Per the germline V gene, CDR1 is SEHNR and CDR2 is FQNEAQ (reference sequence). Trimming removed 7 bases from V and 4 bases from J; junction bases left unmatched: 7. This CDR3 is built from 13 residues. The CDR3 DNA sequence: TGTGCCAGCACCCCTCGGCGGGAGTACGAGCAGTACTTC. Its protein product is CASTPRREYEQYF.

This sequence joins TRBV7-8 and TRBJ2-5; no clear D gene. Germline V gives CDR1 SGHVS, CDR2 FQNEAQ. The CDR3 has 13 residues. The germline V and J ends were trimmed by 4 bases and 5 bases, with 11 bases remaining between them. CDR3 amino acids: CASSSLPAETQYF. DNA of the CDR3: TGTGCCAGCAGCTCCCTCCCAGCGGAGACCCAGTACTTC.

The chain carries TRBV12-3 or TRBV12-4 and TRBJ2-7; D is uncertain. The CDR3 is made up of 12 amino acids. Trimming removed 7 bases at V and 2 bases at J, with 9 bases between. The CDR3 reads CASNSSPYEQYF. In DNA form, the CDR3 reads TGTGCCAGCAATAGCAGCCCCTACGAGCAGTACTTC.

The chain combines TRBV10-3 with TRBJ1-2; 10 bases match TRBD1. Germline assignment: CDR1 ENHRY and CDR2 SYGVKD. CDR3 length: 13 amino acids. V dropped 7 bases and J dropped 4; count of bases not matched to a gene: 3. CDR3 sequence: CAITGTGAYGYTF. The CDR3 DNA reads TGTGCCATCACTGGGACAGGGGCCTATGGCTACACCTTC.

This chain joins TRBV25-1 and TRBJ2-7, with TRBD1 identical over 8 bases. Per germline, CDR1 MGHDK and CDR2 SYGVNS. This CDR3 comprises 14 residues. J gave up 6 bases and V 6 bases, and 10 bases lay outside the gene matches. The CDR3 sequence: CASRSGQGAGEQYF. The CDR3 DNA sequence: TGTGCCAGCAGATCGGGGCAGGGGGCAGGCGAGCAGTACTTC.

This clonotype was seen repeatedly, ten times or more. The chain is built from TRBV29-1 and TRBJ1-4; a weak D match, TRBD1 (5 bases). The CDR3 runs 15 residues. CDR1 is SQVTM, CDR2 ANQGSEA, per germline. V lost 4 bases to trimming and J lost 6 bases, with 18 bases between them. The CDR3 loop is CSVGGLGRQDEKLFF. The CDR3 region has the DNA TGCAGCGTTGGAGGGCTGGGGCGCCAGGATGAAAAACTGTTTTTT.

This clonotype was observed many times. This chain links TRBV7-8 with TRBJ1-1; D not certain. The CDR3 consists of 15 residues. Germline V gives CDR1 SGHVS, CDR2 FQNEAQ. The V and J ends lost 1 base and 1 base respectively, with 10 bases between them. In nucleotides, the CDR3 is TGTGCCAGCAGCTTAGTCAGGAATCAGAACACTGAAGCTTTCTTT. Translation gives CASSLVRNQNTEAFF. The full variable domain, with the rest looked up from reference TRBV7-8 and TRBJ1-1, is GAGVSQSPRYKVAKRGQDVALRCDPISGHVSLFWYQQALGQGPEFLTYFQNEAQLDKSGLPSDRFFAERPEGSVSTLKIQRTQQEDSAVYLCASSLVRNQNTEAFFGQGTRLTVV.

This clonotype was observed at least ten times. The chain joins TRBV29-1 to TRBJ2-7; D uncertain. This CDR3 is 13 amino acids long. Germline-derived CDR1 and CDR2 are SQVTM and ANQGSEA. The V end was cut by 7 bases, the J end by 7 bases, with 20 bases between. The CDR3 bases are TGCAGCGCCCGCACCCCGGCCCCCTCGGAGCAGTACTTC. It is translated as CSARTPAPSEQYF.

This clonotype was seen many times. The chain joins TRBV2 to TRBJ2-7; D possibly corresponds to TRBD2 (6 bases). The CDR3 contains 14 residues. Looked up from germline, CDR1 is SNHLY and CDR2 is FYNNEI. Between the trimmed V and J ends, which lost 5 bases and 1 base, there was a span of 12 bases. As DNA, the CDR3 is TGTGCCAGCAGTTCGGGACTGGGGTCCTACGAGCAGTACTTC. This codes for CASSSGLGSYEQYF.

This clonotype was recorded many times. The chain recombines TRBV9 with TRBJ1-6, with D tentatively TRBD1 (6 bases). Trimming removed 3 bases from V and 6 bases from J, with 13 bases in between. Germline V gene lookup returns CDR1 SGDLS and CDR2 YYNGEE. This CDR3 comprises 15 residues. CDR3 nucleotide sequence: TGTGCCAGCAGCGCAGGCAGGGGAGGTAATTCACCCCTCCACTTT. Translated, it gives CASSAGRGGNSPLHF.

This clonotype appeared once. The chain couples TRBV2 to TRBJ2-7, with D unresolved. CDR1 is SNHLY and CDR2 is FYNNEI in the germline V gene. V gave up 11 bases and J gave up 5 bases, with 16 bases separating them. The CDR3 has 12 amino acids. The chain's CDR3 is CAVVLGANEQYF. CDR3 sequence (DNA): TGTGCCGTTGTCCTCGGCGCAAACGAGCAGTACTTC.

In its sample, this clonotype was seen many times. CDR3 sequence reads: CASQPGPGTGANVLTF. The DNA for the CDR3 is TGTGCCAGTCAACCGGGGCCCGGAACTGGGGCCAACGTCCTGACTTTC. V is TRBV19 and J is TRBJ2-6; D assignment may be TRBD1 or TRBD2 (5 bases each). The CDR3 consists of 16 residues. Looked up from germline, CDR1 is LNHDA and CDR2 is SQIVND (reference sequence). Trimming took 8 bases from V and 2 from J, leaving 16 bases between them.

V gene TRBV10-3 combines with J gene TRBJ2-7; possibly TRBD1 or TRBD2 for D (5 bases each). The germline CDR1 and CDR2 sequences are ENHRY and SYGVKD. Trimming removed 10 bases at V and 0 bases at J, with 19 bases between. This CDR3 comprises 15 residues. CDR3 residues: CASRTGTQNSYEQYF. As DNA, the CDR3 is TGTGCCAGCAGAACCGGGACCCAGAACTCCTACGAGCAGTACTTC.

This clonotype was seen at least ten times. The genes are TRBV20-1 and TRBJ2-5; D may be TRBD1 (6 bases). This CDR3 contains 14 residues. V was trimmed by 2 bases and J by 5 bases, leaving 15 bases between them. Per the germline V gene, CDR1 is DFQATT and CDR2 is SNEGSKA (reference sequence). Here the CDR3 DNA reads TGCAGTGCTAGATCTACAGGGCGTGGGGAGACCCAGTACTTC. This sequence encodes CSARSTGRGETQYF.

The rearrangement uses TRBV12-3 or TRBV12-4 and TRBJ1-4; possible D gene TRBD1, 6 bases. The CDR3 sequence is 15 residues long. Trimming took off 5 bases at V and 3 bases at J, with 13 bases between the two ends. CDR3 sequence reads: CASSPRGAANEKLFF. In DNA form, the CDR3 reads TGTGCCAGCAGTCCACGGGGGGCAGCTAATGAAAAACTGTTTTTT.

The chain carries TRBV7-2 and TRBJ1-1, with 7 bases aligning to TRBD1. The CDR3 extends over 13 amino acids. J was trimmed by 11 bases and V by 5 bases; bases with no gene match: 11. Germline lookup yields CDR1 SGHTA and CDR2 FQGNSA. CDR3 sequence (DNA): TGTGCCAGCAGCCGACAGGGTCGGTACTCTGCTTTCTTT. Its protein is CASSRQGRYSAFF. The full variable domain, with the rest looked up from reference TRBV7-2 and TRBJ1-1, is GAGVSQSPSNKVTEKGKDVELRCDPISGHTALYWYRQSLGQGLEFLIYFQGNSAPDKSGLPSDRFSAERTGGSVSTLTIQRTQQEDSAVYLCASSRQGRYSAFFGQGTRLTVV.

The sample holds many counts of this clonotype. The CDR3 DNA is TGCGCCAGCAGCTTGGAAGGGGGACAGGGGGATTCACCCCTCCACTTT. Residues: CASSLEGGQGDSPLHF. The chain couples TRBV5-1 to TRBJ1-6; TRBD1 aligns across 11 bases. Trimming took 0 bases from V and 8 from J; bases not matched to a gene: 4. Looked up from germline, CDR1 is SGHRS and CDR2 is YFSETQ. This CDR3 is 16 amino acids long.

The chain links TRBV7-3 to TRBJ1-1, with D possibly matching TRBD1 (6 bases). This CDR3 region has 17 residues. Germline lookup yields CDR1 SGHTA and CDR2 FQGTGA. Trimming stripped 4 bases from V and 3 bases from J, with 21 bases between. The DNA for the CDR3 is TGTGCCAGCAGCTACGCCCCCATCGACAGGCGGGACACTGAAGCTTTCTTT. This encodes CASSYAPIDRRDTEAFF.